These T cell receptor beta chains were read from a single sample in a study of cytomegalovirus exposure and HLA in healthy donors. Repertoires were generated with immunoSEQ multiplex PCR, while TCRdb's copy carries only in-frame clones and drops some. The sample holds about 98,000 clones; over 60% are singletons and the top ten take roughly 8%. The source material was PBMCs. The receptors shown here come from a human donor in good health. Both conserved end residues are part of each CDR3. Fields, in order: J gene, V gene, CDR3 protein.

TRBJ1-5,TRBV4-1,CASRSTRGINQPQHF
TRBJ2-1,TRBV6-4,CASSRTGWGDNEQFF
TRBJ1-3,TRBV7-2,CASSLSHGRDGNTIYF
TRBJ2-3,TRBV5-8,CASRLAGADTQYF
TRBJ2-7,TRBV11-2,CASSLAGQGLIEQYF
NA,TRBV5-6,CASSRWLSSYEQYF
TRBJ2-1,TRBV2,CASSESSRGGEQFF
TRBJ2-7,TRBV7-2,CASSIQSTASYEQYF
NA,TRBV9,CASSPPDKEYEQYF
TRBJ2-3,TRBV7-8,CASSLAGTSYTDTQYF
TRBJ1-3,TRBV12-5,CASGLEAGRADTIYF
TRBJ2-7,TRBV4-1,CASSQGDWSSYEQYF
TRBJ2-1,TRBV11-3,CASSLDETYNEQFF
TRBJ1-1,TRBV6-6,CASSYKAAGGTEAFF
TRBJ1-5,TRBV7-8,CASRPGGGNQPQHF
TRBJ2-2,TRBV7-2,CASSVQGPLPGELFF
TRBJ1-3,TRBV30,CAWSVGGHSGNTIYF
TRBJ1-1,TRBV12-5,CASSLRDSEAFF
TRBJ1-2,TRBV9,CASSVATGGNYGYTF
TRBJ2-3,TRBV5-1,CASSLEQGADTQYF
TRBJ2-7,TRBV5-1,CASSHDGDEQYF
TRBJ1-5,TRBV18,CASSPIRVQGSNQPQHF
TRBJ2-7,TRBV10-2,CASSAVGPTLGGTTYEQYF
TRBJ2-1,TRBV14,CASSQSAGGPGEQFF
TRBJ2-1,TRBV29-1,CSVGGHAYNEQFF
TRBJ2-3,TRBV6-5,CASRHQGTFADTQYF
TRBJ1-5,TRBV6-5,CASRATRRAPQHF
TRBJ2-7,TRBV9,CASSKGQDYYEQYF
TRBJ1-6,TRBV27,CASSAQGASYNSPLHF
TRBJ2-3,TRBV7-9,CASSFFRTSLVDTQYF
TRBJ1-4,TRBV2,CASSEGLGRATANEKLFF